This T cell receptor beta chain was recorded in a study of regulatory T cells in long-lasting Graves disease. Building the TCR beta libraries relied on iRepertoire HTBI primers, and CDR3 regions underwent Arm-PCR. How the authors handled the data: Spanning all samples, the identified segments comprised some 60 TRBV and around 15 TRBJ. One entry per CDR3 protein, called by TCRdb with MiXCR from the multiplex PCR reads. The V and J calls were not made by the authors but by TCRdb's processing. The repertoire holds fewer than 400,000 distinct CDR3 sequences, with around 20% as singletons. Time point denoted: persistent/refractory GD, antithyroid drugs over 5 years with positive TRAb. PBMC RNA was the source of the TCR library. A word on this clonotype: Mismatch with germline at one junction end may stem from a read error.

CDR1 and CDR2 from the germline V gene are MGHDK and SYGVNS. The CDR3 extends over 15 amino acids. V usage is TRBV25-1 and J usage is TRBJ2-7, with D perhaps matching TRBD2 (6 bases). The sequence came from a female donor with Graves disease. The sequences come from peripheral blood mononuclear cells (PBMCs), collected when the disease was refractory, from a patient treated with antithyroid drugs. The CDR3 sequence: CASSEGSGYRYGQYF. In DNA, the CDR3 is TGTGCCAGCAGTGAAGGTAGCGGATATCGGTACGGGCAGTACTTC.